These 21 T cell receptor beta chains share one sample of origin, sequenced in a study of blood T cell repertoires in COVID-19. TCRdb's copy holds only in-frame clones and misses some; the assay was immunoSEQ multiplex PCR. The sample gives 380,000 or so clones, approximately 90% of which show up once; over 0.9% is in the top ten. Sample: PBMCs or T cells enriched from blood (not recorded which). These receptors were obtained from a woman aged 25-40 years with acute COVID-19.

V usage is TRBV7-9 and J usage is TRBJ1-2; D ambiguous. V was pared by 5 bases and J by 0 bases, with 16 bases between. Per germline, CDR1 SEHNR and CDR2 FQNEAQ (reference sequence). This CDR3 has 16 amino acids. In DNA, the CDR3 is TGTGCCAGCAGCCCACTTCTTCTCGCTGCTAACTATGGCTACACCTTC. This encodes CASSPLLLAANYGYTF.

This clone was detected only once. The rearrangement joins TRBV5-4 to TRBJ1-2; a possible D gene is TRBD1 (5 bases). V was shortened by 6 bases and J by 4 bases, with 13 bases between the two germline ends. The CDR3 spans 13 residues. Germline CDR1 reads SGHNT; CDR2 reads YYREEE (reference sequence). The CDR3 coding sequence is TGTGCCAGCAACACGGACGGGGGCTATGGCTACACCTTC. Encoded protein: CASNTDGGYGYTF.

The V gene is TRBV12-5, the J gene TRBJ1-6, with D perhaps TRBD1 (5 bases). The CDR3 extends over 13 amino acids. From germline, CDR1 is LGHNT and CDR2 FRNRAP. V lost 3 bases, J lost 9 bases, and 9 bases lay in between. The DNA of the CDR3 is TGTGCTAGTGGTTTTTCGGGGGGTTCACCCCTCCACTTT. It is translated as CASGFSGGSPLHF.

CDR3 protein: CSVAIGGRNQPQHF. The CDR3 DNA is TGCAGCGTAGCAATTGGGGGCCGCAATCAGCCCCAGCATTTT. The V and J genes are TRBV29-1 and TRBJ1-5, with TRBD1 as a possible D gene (6 bases). Germline V gene sequence: CDR1 SQVTM, CDR2 ANQGSEA. Trimming stripped 6 bases from V and 2 bases from J, with 14 bases between. The CDR3 loop spans 14 amino acids.

This chain connects TRBV5-8 to TRBJ2-3, with 10 bases aligning to TRBD1. The CDR3 is 14 amino acids. V was clipped by 3 bases and J by 3 bases; unmatched bases: 1. Per germline, CDR1 SGHTS and CDR2 YDEGEE. This CDR3 is CASSSDRGTDTQYF. The CDR3 DNA follows: TGTGCCAGCAGCTCGGACAGGGGGACAGATACGCAGTATTTT.

The rearrangement joins TRBV27 to TRBJ1-5, with 9 bases aligning to TRBD1. Trimming at V came to 5 bases and at J to 4 bases, leaving 3 bases not matched to a gene. The CDR3 has 14 residues. Germline V CDR1 and CDR2: MNHEY, SMNVEV (reference sequence). The CDR3 sequence: CASSDRGANQPQHF. The CDR3 nucleotides are TGTGCCAGCAGTGACAGGGGGGCAAATCAGCCCCAGCATTTT.

CDR3 region: CASSYSLSAGELFF. The CDR3 DNA reads TGTGCCAGCAGTTACTCGTTATCGGCCGGGGAGCTGTTTTTT. The chain is built from TRBV6-5 and TRBJ2-2; unclear D gene. The V gene's germline CDR1 is MNHEY and CDR2 SVGAGI. The CDR3 is made up of 14 amino acids. The V and J ends lost 0 bases and 6 bases respectively, with 8 bases between them.

The CDR3 region has the DNA TGCGCCAGCAGCCTAGACTTCGGGGACAGGGCTGGAAACACCATATATTTT. As protein: CASSLDFGDRAGNTIYF. V usage is TRBV4-1 and J usage is TRBJ1-3; 9 bases line up with TRBD1. CDR1 is MGHRA and CDR2 is YSYEKL in the germline V gene. J gave up 2 bases and V 4 bases, and 9 bases lay outside the gene matches. The CDR3 is 17 amino acids.

The chain uses TRBV18 and TRBJ1-5, with D possibly matching TRBD1 (5 bases). The germline V gene encodes CDR1 KGHSH and CDR2 LQKENI. Trimming shortened V by 5 bases and J by 6 bases, and 17 bases separated the two germline ends. The CDR3 covers 15 residues. CDR3 nucleotides: TGTGCCAGCTCAGCGCGGGACGATCCATTTCAGCCCCAGCATTTT. Translation: CASSARDDPFQPQHF.

The chain has TRBV3-1 (or the pseudogene TRBV3-2) and TRBJ2-3, with 14 bases lining up with TRBD2. V dropped 6 bases and J dropped 2; count of bases not matched to a gene: 4. The CDR3 is 16 residues long. Germline V gene sequence: CDR1 LGHDT, CDR2 YNNKEL (reference sequence). This chain's CDR3 is CASRRTSGGITDTQYF. The CDR3 coding sequence is TGTGCCAGCAGAAGGACTAGCGGGGGGATCACAGATACGCAGTATTTT.

The chain links TRBV4-1 to TRBJ1-4; TRBD1 agrees at 9 bases. Trimming at V came to 4 bases and at J to 7 bases, leaving 7 bases not matched to a gene. Germline CDR1 MGHRA, CDR2 YSYEKL. The CDR3 runs to 15 residues. CDR3 nucleotide sequence: TGCGCCAGCAGCCTACCCGGGACAGGGTCTGAAAAACTGTTTTTT. It encodes CASSLPGTGSEKLFF.

CDR3 in amino acids: CASSLSGSTPYGYTF. For the CDR3, the DNA is TGTGCCAGCAGCTTGTCTGGGAGCACCCCTTATGGCTACACCTTC. V is TRBV5-6 and J is TRBJ1-2, with D uncertain. The V gene's germline CDR1 is SGHDT and CDR2 YYEEEE. The V end was cut by 1 base, the J end by 5 bases, with 15 bases between. The length of the CDR3 is 15 residues.

The J gene is TRBJ2-1, the V gene TRBV11-3; perhaps TRBD1 as D (5 bases). Germline CDR1 reads SGHNT; CDR2 reads YENEEA. V lost 3 bases and J lost 6, with 12 bases in between. This CDR3 is built from 14 residues. The CDR3 DNA is TGTGCCAGCAGCTTGAGGCAGGGTATCAATGAGCAGTTCTTC. Translation: CASSLRQGINEQFF.

The V gene is TRBV6-4, the J gene TRBJ2-3; TRBD1 matches 8 bases. CDR3 length: 15 residues. Per germline, CDR1 MRHNA and CDR2 SNTAGT. V shed 6 bases and J 3 bases; nucleotides not matched to a gene: 8. The CDR3: CASSAGQGGTDTQYF. CDR3 nucleotide sequence: TGTGCCAGCAGCGCAGGACAGGGAGGAACAGATACGCAGTATTTT.

Only a few counts were recorded for this clone. The rearrangement uses TRBV2 and TRBJ1-1; 12 bases map to TRBD1. The germline CDR1 and CDR2 sequences are SNHLY and FYNNEI. The CDR3 is 12 residues long. The J segment lost 8 bases and the V segment lost 9 bases, leaving 4 bases of the junction unmatched. The CDR3 is CARGQGAAEAFF. The CDR3 nucleotides are TGTGCCAGGGGACAGGGGGCTGCGGAAGCTTTCTTT.

This chain links TRBV5-1 with TRBJ2-7; 8 bases line up with TRBD1. CDR1 and CDR2 (germline): SGHRS, YFSETQ. CDR3 size: 15 residues. V trimming: 0 bases; J trimming: 3 bases; junction bases outside the gene matches: 5. CDR3 amino acids: CASSLGQGAVYEQYF. The DNA of the CDR3 is TGCGCCAGCAGCTTGGGGCAGGGGGCTGTCTACGAGCAGTACTTC.

The chain is built from TRBV5-1 and TRBJ2-2; TRBD2 aligns across 10 bases. The germline V gene has CDR1 SGHRS and CDR2 YFSETQ. The CDR3 runs to 16 residues. The J segment lost 2 bases and the V segment lost 4 bases, leaving 5 bases of the junction unmatched. CDR3 coding DNA: TGCGCCAGCAGCGCGCTAGCGGGAGACAACACCGGGGAGCTGTTTTTT. Translation: CASSALAGDNTGELFF.

V is TRBV2 and J is TRBJ1-2; D gene uncertain. CDR1 SNHLY and CDR2 FYNNEI come from the germline V gene. Deletions cut 0 bases from V and 8 bases from J, with 4 bases between. The CDR3 runs 11 residues. CDR3 sequence (DNA): TGTGCCAGCAGTGAAGCAGCGGGCTACACCTTC. This sequence encodes CASSEAAGYTF.

The chain employs TRBV2 and TRBJ1-5; 7 bases align to TRBD1. V lost 7 bases, J lost 0 bases, and 12 bases stayed unmatched. The CDR3 has 17 residues. Germline V gene sequence: CDR1 SNHLY, CDR2 FYNNEI. The CDR3 here is CASTDDSWTGSNQPQHF. CDR3 nucleotide sequence: TGTGCCAGCACTGATGACAGTTGGACAGGTAGCAATCAGCCCCAGCATTTT.

The CDR3 nucleotides read TGTGCCAGCTCCCCGCGACTAGCGGGGGGGGTAGAGACCCAGTACTTC. This encodes CASSPRLAGGVETQYF. The genes are TRBV3-1 (or the pseudogene TRBV3-2) and TRBJ2-5; 14 nucleotides line up with TRBD2. The trim removed 8 bases at V and 4 bases at J, leaving 9 bases unmatched. This CDR3 has 16 amino acids. Looked up from germline, CDR1 is LGHDT and CDR2 is YNNKEL (reference sequence).

This clone turned up a few times. This sequence joins TRBV3-1 (or the pseudogene TRBV3-2) and TRBJ1-6, with D possibly TRBD1 on 5 matching bases. The CDR3 contains 14 residues. Per germline, CDR1 LGHDT and CDR2 YNNKEL (reference sequence). The V and J ends lost 3 bases and 7 bases respectively, with 10 bases between them. CDR3 sequence: CASSHAGMNSPLHF. In DNA, the CDR3 is TGTGCCAGCAGCCATGCAGGGATGAATTCACCCCTCCACTTT.